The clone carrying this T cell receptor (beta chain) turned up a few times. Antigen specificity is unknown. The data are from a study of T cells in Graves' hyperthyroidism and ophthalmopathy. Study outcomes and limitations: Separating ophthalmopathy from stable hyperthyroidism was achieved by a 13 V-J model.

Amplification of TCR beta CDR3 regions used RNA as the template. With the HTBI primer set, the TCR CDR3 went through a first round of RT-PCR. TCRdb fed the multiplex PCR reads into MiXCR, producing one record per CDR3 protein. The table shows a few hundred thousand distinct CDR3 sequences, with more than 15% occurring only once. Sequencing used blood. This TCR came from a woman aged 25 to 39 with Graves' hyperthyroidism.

Written as DNA, the CDR3 is TGTGCCAGCTCCCTCGGACTAGCTCAAAGCTCCTACGAGCAGTACTTC. Translation gives CASSLGLAQSSYEQYF. This rearrangement joins TRBV18 to TRBJ2-7; 8 nucleotides match TRBD2. The germline gives CDR1 KGHSH, CDR2 LQKENI. V lost 6 bases to trimming and J lost 0 bases; unmatched junction nucleotides: 10. This CDR3 spans 16 amino acids.